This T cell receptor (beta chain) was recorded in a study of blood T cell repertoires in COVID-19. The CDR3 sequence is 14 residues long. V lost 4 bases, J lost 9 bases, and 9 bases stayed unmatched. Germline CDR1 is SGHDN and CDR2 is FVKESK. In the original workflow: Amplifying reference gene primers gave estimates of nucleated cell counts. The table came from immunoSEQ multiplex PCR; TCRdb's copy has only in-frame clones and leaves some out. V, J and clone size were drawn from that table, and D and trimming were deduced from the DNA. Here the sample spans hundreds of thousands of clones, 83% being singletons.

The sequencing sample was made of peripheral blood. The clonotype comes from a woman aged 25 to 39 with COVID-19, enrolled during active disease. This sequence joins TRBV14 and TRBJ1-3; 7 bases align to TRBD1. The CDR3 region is CASSPRDRRSTIYF. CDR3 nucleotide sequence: TGTGCCAGCAGCCCCCGGGACAGAAGAAGCACCATATATTTT.